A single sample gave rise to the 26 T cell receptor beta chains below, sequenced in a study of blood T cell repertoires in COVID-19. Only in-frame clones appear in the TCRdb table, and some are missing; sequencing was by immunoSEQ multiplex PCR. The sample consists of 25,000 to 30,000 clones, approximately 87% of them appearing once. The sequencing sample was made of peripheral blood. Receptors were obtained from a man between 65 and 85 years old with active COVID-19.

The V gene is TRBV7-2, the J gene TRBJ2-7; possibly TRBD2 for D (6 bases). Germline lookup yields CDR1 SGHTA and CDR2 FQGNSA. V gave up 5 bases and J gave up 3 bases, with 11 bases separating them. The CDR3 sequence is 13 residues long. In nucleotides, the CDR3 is TGTGCCAGCAGCATCCAGGAGGGCTACGAGCAGTACTTC. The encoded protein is CASSIQEGYEQYF.

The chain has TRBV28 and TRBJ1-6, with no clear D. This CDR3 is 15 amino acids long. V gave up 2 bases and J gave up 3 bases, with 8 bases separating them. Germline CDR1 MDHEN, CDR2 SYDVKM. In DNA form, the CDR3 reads TGTGCCAGCAGTTTAAAGGAGTACTATAATTCACCCCTCCACTTT. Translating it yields CASSLKEYYNSPLHF.

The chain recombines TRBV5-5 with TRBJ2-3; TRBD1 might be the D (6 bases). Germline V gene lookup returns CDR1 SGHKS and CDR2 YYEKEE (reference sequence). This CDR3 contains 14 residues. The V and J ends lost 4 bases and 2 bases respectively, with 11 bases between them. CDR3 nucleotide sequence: TGTGCCAGCAGCCAACAGGGATCCACAGATACGCAGTATTTT. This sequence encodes CASSQQGSTDTQYF.

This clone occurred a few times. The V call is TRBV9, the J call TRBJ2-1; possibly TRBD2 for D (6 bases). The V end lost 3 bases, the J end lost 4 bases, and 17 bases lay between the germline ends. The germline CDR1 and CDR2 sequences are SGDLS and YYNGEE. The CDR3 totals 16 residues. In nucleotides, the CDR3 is TGTGCCAGCAGCGAGGAGGACTACTTTCCATACAATGAGCAGTTCTTC. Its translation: CASSEEDYFPYNEQFF.

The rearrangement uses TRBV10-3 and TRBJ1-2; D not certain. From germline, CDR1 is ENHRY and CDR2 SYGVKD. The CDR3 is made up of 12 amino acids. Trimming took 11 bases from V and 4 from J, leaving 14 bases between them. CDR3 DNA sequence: TGTGCCCCCCTGGGGAGCTTCTATGGCTACACCTTC. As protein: CAPLGSFYGYTF.

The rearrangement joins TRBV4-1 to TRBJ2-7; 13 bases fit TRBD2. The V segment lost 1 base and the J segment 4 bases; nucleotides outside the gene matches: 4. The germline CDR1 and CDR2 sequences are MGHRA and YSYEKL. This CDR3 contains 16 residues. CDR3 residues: CASSQAGTSGVYEQYF. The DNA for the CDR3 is TGCGCCAGCAGCCAAGCAGGGACTAGCGGGGTTTACGAGCAGTACTTC.

CDR3 amino acids: CASSVGQGVNYGYTF. CDR3 DNA sequence: TGTGCCAGCAGCGTAGGGCAGGGGGTAAACTATGGCTACACCTTC. V usage is TRBV9 and J usage is TRBJ1-2; 7 nucleotides align to TRBD1. From germline, CDR1 is SGDLS and CDR2 YYNGEE. This CDR3 comprises 15 residues. V trimming: 0 bases; J trimming: 2 bases; junction bases outside the gene matches: 4.

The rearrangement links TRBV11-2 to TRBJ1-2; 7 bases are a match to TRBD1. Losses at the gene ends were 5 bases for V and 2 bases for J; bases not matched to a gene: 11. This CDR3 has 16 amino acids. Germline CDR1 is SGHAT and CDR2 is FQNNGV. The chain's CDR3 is CASSRSPGQRNYGYTF. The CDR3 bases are TGTGCCAGCAGCCGATCCCCGGGACAGCGAAACTATGGCTACACCTTC.

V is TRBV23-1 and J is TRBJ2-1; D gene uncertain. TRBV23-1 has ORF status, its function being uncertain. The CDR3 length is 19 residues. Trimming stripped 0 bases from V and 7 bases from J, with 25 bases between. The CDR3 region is CASSQSQVAGISGRNEQFF. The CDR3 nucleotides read TGCGCCAGCAGTCAATCGCAGGTGGCAGGCATCTCCGGTAGGAATGAGCAGTTCTTC.

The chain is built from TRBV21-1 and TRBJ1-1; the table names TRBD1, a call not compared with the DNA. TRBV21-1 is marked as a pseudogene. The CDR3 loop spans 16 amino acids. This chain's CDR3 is CASSKLGTGLNTEAFF. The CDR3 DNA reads TGTGCCAGCAGCAAACTCGGGACAGGTTTGAACACTGAAGCTTTCTTT.

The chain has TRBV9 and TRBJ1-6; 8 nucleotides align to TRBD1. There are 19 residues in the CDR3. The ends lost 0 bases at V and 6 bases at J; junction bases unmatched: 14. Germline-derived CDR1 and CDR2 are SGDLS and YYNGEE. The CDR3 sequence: CASSVAPRESQGGNSPLHF. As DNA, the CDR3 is TGTGCCAGCAGCGTAGCCCCTCGGGAGTCACAGGGGGGTAATTCACCCCTCCACTTT.

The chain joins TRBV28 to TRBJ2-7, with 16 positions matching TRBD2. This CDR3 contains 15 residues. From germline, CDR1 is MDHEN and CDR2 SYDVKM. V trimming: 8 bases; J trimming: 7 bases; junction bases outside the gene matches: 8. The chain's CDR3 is CASGTSGGAREEQYF. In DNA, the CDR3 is TGTGCCAGCGGGACTAGCGGGGGGGCTAGGGAAGAGCAGTACTTC.

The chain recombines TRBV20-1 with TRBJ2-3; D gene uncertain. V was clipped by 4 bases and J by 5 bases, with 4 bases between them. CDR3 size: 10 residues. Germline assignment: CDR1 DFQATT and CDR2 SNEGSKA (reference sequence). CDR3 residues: CSAIRDTQYF. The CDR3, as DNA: TGCAGTGCTATTAGAGATACGCAGTATTTT.

In nucleotides, the CDR3 is TGTGCCAGCAGCGTAGCCCCTAGCGGGGGCCCCAGGACAGATACGCAGTATTTT. Protein: CASSVAPSGGPRTDTQYF. The chain combines TRBV9 with TRBJ2-3; the match to TRBD2 covers 10 bases. The V gene end was trimmed by 0 bases and the J gene end by 3 bases; junction bases not matched to a gene: 10. The CDR3 is 18 residues long. CDR1 SGDLS and CDR2 YYNGEE come from the germline V gene.

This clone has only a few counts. In DNA, the CDR3 is TGTGCCAGCAGAACCGGGACACGAACATCCGAGCAGTTCTTC. Translation gives CASRTGTRTSEQFF. This chain uses TRBV6-5 with TRBJ2-1; maybe TRBD1 (6 bases). Per germline, CDR1 MNHEY and CDR2 SVGAGI. V shed 6 bases and J shed 10 bases, with 19 bases lying between them. CDR3 length: 14 amino acids.

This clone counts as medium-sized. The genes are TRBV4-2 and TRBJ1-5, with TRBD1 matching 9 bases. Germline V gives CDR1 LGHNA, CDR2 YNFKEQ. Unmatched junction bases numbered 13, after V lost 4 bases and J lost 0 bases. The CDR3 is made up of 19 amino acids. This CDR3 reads CASSRADRGSGYSNQPQHF. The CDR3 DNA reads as TGTGCCAGCAGCCGAGCGGACAGGGGAAGCGGCTATAGCAATCAGCCCCAGCATTTT.

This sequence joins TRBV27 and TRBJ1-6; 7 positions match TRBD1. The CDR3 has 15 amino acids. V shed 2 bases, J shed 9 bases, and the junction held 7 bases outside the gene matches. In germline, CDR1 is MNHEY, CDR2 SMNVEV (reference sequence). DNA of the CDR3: TGTGCCAGCAGTTTAGGGACAGCCCTTAGTTCACCCCTCCACTTT. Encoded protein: CASSLGTALSSPLHF.

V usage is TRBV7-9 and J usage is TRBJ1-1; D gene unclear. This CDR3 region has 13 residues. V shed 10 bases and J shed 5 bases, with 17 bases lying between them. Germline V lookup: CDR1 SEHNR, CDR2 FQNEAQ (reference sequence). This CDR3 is CATFNPSGTEAFF. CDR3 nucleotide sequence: TGTGCCACCTTCAACCCTAGCGGGACTGAAGCTTTCTTT.

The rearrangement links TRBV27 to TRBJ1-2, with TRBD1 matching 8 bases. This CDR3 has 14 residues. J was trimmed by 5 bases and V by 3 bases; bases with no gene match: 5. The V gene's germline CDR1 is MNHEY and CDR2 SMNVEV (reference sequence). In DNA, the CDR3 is TGTGCCAGCAGTTTCTCCGGACAGGGTTATGGCTACACCTTC. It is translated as CASSFSGQGYGYTF.

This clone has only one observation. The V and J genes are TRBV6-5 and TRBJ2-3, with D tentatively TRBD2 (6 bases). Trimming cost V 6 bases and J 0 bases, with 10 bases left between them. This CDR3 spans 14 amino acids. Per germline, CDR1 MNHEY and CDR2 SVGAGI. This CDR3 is CASRGTFSTDTQYF. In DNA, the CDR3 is TGTGCCAGCAGAGGGACTTTTAGCACAGATACGCAGTATTTT.

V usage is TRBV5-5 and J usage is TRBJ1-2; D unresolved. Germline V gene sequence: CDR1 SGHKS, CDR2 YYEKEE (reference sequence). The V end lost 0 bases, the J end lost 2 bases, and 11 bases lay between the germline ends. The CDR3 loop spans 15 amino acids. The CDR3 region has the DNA TGTGCCAGCAGCTTGGATGTGCAGATCAACTATGGCTACACCTTC. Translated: CASSLDVQINYGYTF.

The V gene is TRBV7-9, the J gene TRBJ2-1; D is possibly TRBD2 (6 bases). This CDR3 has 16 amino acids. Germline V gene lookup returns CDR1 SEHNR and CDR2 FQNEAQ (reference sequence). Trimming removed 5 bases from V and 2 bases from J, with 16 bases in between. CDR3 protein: CASSPQRVAAYNEQFF. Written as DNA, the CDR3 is TGTGCCAGCAGCCCTCAGAGGGTAGCGGCCTACAATGAGCAGTTCTTC.

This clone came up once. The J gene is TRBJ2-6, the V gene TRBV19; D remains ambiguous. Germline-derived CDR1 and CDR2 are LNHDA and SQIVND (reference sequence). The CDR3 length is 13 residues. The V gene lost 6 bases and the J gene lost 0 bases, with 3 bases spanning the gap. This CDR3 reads CASRYSGANVLTF. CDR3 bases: TGTGCCAGTAGGTACTCTGGGGCCAACGTCCTGACTTTC.

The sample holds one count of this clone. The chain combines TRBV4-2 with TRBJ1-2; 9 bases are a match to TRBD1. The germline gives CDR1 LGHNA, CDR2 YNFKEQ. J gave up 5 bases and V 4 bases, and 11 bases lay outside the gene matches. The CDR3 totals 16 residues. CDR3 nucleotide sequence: TGTGCCAGCAGCCGGGACAGGGACTGGGCGGGATATGGCTACACCTTC. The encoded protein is CASSRDRDWAGYGYTF.

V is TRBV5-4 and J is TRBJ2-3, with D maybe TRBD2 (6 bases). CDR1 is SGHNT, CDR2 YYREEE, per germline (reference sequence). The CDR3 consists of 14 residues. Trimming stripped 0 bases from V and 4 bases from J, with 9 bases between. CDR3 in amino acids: CASSLAGVPDTQYF. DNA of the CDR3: TGTGCCAGCAGCTTGGCGGGGGTCCCAGATACGCAGTATTTT.

CDR3 residues: CASRRSKTGDQPQHF. The DNA for the CDR3 is TGTGCCAGCCGGAGATCGAAAACAGGGGACCAGCCCCAGCATTTT. V is TRBV6-5 and J is TRBJ1-5, with 7 bases matching TRBD1. Trimming cost V 8 bases and J 7 bases; bases outside gene matches: 14. This CDR3 has 15 residues. The germline V gene has CDR1 MNHEY and CDR2 SVGAGI.